A single sample gave rise to the 10 T cell receptor beta chains below, sequenced in a study of blood T cell repertoires in COVID-19. The table came from immunoSEQ multiplex PCR; TCRdb's copy has only in-frame clones and leaves some out. The sample includes some 83,000 clones, about 76% of them seen just once. The sample taken for sequencing was peripheral blood. These TCRs come from a man older than 75 with acute or convalescent COVID-19.

In its sample, this clone was seen a few times. V and J are TRBV6-5 and TRBJ1-2; a possible D gene is TRBD1 (6 bases). The CDR3 sequence is 13 residues long. CDR1 MNHEY and CDR2 SVGAGI come from the germline V gene. V shed 5 bases and J shed 4 bases, with 11 bases lying between them. CDR3 region: CASSTTGIYGYTF. The CDR3 nucleotides are TGTGCCAGCAGTACCACAGGGATCTATGGCTACACCTTC.

This chain joins TRBV15 and TRBJ2-1; TRBD1 matches 7 bases. V lost 9 bases, J lost 4 bases, and 6 bases stayed unmatched. Germline V gene lookup returns CDR1 LNHNV and CDR2 YYDKDF (reference sequence). The CDR3 is 13 residues long. For the CDR3, the DNA is TGTGCCACGACAGGGCCGCGATACAATGAGCAGTTCTTC. Its protein product is CATTGPRYNEQFF.

The chain uses TRBV14 and TRBJ1-1, with unresolved D. Trimming left V 0 bases short and J 4 bases short, with 6 bases between. Per germline, CDR1 SGHDN and CDR2 FVKESK. This CDR3 spans 13 amino acids. In DNA, the CDR3 is TGTGCCAGCAGCCAAGATCACGGCACTGAAGCTTTCTTT. This encodes CASSQDHGTEAFF.

The gene calls are TRBV9 and TRBJ1-6; D not resolved. There are 13 residues in the CDR3. CDR1 SGDLS and CDR2 YYNGEE come from the germline V gene. V lost 3 bases and J 8 bases, leaving 9 bases between the germline ends. DNA of the CDR3: TGTGCCAGCAGCGCCGCGTTACATTCACCCCTCCACTTT. Amino acids: CASSAALHSPLHF.

Here the CDR3 reads CASSYTTGSETQYF. The CDR3 DNA is TGTGCCAGCAGTTACACAACAGGTTCGGAGACCCAGTACTTC. The chain joins TRBV6-2 or TRBV6-3 to TRBJ2-5; D may be TRBD1 (5 bases). This CDR3 spans 14 amino acids. Trimming left V 2 bases short and J 5 bases short, with 12 bases between. The germline gives CDR1 MNHEY, CDR2 SVGEGT.

The chain recombines TRBV5-1 with TRBJ1-1; 7 positions match TRBD1. The CDR3 has 15 residues. The V gene end was trimmed by 1 base and the J gene end by 6 bases; junction bases not matched to a gene: 9. Germline V lookup: CDR1 SGHRS, CDR2 YFSETQ. The CDR3 sequence: CASSLSRGLVAEAFF. CDR3 nucleotides: TGCGCCAGCAGCTTGTCTAGGGGGCTGGTGGCTGAAGCTTTCTTT.

V usage is TRBV5-1 and J usage is TRBJ2-1; possibly TRBD1 for D (6 bases). Germline assignment: CDR1 SGHRS and CDR2 YFSETQ. V shed 4 bases and J shed 5 bases, with 13 bases lying between them. The CDR3 is 14 residues long. The CDR3 loop reads CASSLDSSNNEQFF. The CDR3 DNA reads TGCGCCAGCAGCCTGGACAGTAGTAACAATGAGCAGTTCTTC.

CDR3 protein: CASPAPGGYNEQFF. The CDR3 DNA sequence: TGCGCCAGCCCTGCGCCCGGAGGCTACAATGAGCAGTTCTTC. The gene calls are TRBV4-1 and TRBJ2-1, with D possibly matching TRBD2 (5 bases). The V end was cut by 8 bases, the J end by 3 bases, with 14 bases between. Per the germline V gene, CDR1 is MGHRA and CDR2 is YSYEKL. CDR3 length: 14 residues.

The genes are TRBV18 and TRBJ2-5; 9 bases line up with TRBD1. The CDR3 extends over 16 amino acids. With V trimmed by 2 bases and J by 2 bases, 6 bases remained unmatched. The germline gives CDR1 KGHSH, CDR2 LQKENI. The CDR3 DNA reads as TGTGCCAGCTCACCAAAACAGGGGGCTACACAAGAGACCCAGTACTTC. This gives the protein CASSPKQGATQETQYF.

The chain combines TRBV9 with TRBJ1-2; D gene unclear. This CDR3 is 14 amino acids long. V was cut by 1 base and J by 7 bases, with 14 bases left in between. Looked up from germline, CDR1 is SGDLS and CDR2 is YYNGEE. The CDR3 reads CASSVNQDFFGYTF. The CDR3 nucleotides are TGTGCCAGCAGCGTAAATCAGGATTTCTTTGGCTACACCTTC.